This T cell receptor beta chain is drawn from a study of T cells in tuberculosis. Study-level background: CD1B tetramers identified T cells specific for mycobacterial lipid GMM. Broader study findings: Low-affinity CD1B-GMM tetramer-binding T cells may have been missed.

Thawed, overnight-rested PBMC were stained with GMM-loaded CD1B tetramer, viability dye and anti-CD3, then sorted. C32 glucose monomycolate from Rhodococcus equi was loaded onto the CD1B tetramers. PBMC for tetramer sorting were first depleted of CD14-expressing monocytes. This clone was seen only a few times. The V gene's germline CDR1 is SGHAT and CDR2 FQDESV (reference sequence). V dropped 1 base and J dropped 4; count of bases not matched to a gene: 7. This CDR3 has 16 residues. TCR-alpha and TCR-beta chains were sequenced unpaired. TCRdb keeps only in-frame clones here, not all; method: immunoSEQ multiplex PCR. This sample has tens of thousands of clones, with just over 90% found just once.

The clonotype was recovered from an adult woman with latent tuberculosis. The sequencing input was CD1b-GMM tetramer-negative cells sorted from PBMCs. The chain recombines TRBV11-1 with TRBJ2-7; TRBD1 agrees at 10 bases. The CDR3 nucleotides are TGTGCCAGCAGCTTAGACGGGACAGGGGTTTTTTACGAGCAGTACTTC. The encoded protein is CASSLDGTGVFYEQYF.